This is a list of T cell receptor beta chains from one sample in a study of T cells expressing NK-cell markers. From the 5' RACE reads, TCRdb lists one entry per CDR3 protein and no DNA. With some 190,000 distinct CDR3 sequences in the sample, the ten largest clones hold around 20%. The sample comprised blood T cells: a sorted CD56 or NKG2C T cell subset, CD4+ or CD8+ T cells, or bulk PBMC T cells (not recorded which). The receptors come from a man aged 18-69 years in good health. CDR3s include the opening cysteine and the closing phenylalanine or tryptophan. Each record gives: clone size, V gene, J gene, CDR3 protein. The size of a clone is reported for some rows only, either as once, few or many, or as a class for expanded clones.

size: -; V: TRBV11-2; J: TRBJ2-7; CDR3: CASSSMGYEQYF
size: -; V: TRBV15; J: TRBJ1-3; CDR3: CATSRDRRDSGNTIYF
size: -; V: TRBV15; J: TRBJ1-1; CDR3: CATSSAPPGKTEAFF
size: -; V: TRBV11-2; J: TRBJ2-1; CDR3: CASRGGQDQFF
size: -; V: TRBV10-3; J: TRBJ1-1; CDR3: CASGGGPLNTEAFF
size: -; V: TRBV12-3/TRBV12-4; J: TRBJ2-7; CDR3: CASSINRDGALSYEQYF
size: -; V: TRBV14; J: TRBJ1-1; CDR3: CASSQDSVGLGYEAFF
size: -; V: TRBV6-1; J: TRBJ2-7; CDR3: CASRGRGLIYEQYF
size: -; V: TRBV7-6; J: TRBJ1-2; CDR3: CAIEQGADGYTF
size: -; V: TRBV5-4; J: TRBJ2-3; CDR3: CASSLTVRETDTQYF
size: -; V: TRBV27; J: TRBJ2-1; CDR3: CASRSILVSEQFF
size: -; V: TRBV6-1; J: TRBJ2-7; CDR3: CASSEAGHLIPYEQYF
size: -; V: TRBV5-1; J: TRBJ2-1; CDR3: CASSRRTGTFKNNEQFF
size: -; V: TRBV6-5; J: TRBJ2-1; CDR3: CASSFLGGGGSYNEQFF
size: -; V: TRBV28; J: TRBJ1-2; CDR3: CASKERGGYGYTF
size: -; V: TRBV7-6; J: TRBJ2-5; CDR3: CASSRLQITGETQYF
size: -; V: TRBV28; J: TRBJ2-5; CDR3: CASSSWRETQYF
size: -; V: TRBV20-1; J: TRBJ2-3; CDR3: CSAGTQLDTDTQYF
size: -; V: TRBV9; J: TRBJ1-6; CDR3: CASSVDSFYNSPLHF
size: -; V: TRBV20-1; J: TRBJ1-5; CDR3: CSALDRDPYSNQPQHF
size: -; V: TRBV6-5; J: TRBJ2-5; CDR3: CASSYDLLGRGYQETQYF
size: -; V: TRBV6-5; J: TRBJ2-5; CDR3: CASSSEWAGETQYF
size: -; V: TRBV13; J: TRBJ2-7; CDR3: CASSEHNSDEQYF
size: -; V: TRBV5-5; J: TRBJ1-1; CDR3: CASSLDGRNTEAFF
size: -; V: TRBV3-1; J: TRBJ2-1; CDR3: CASSYSLAGTYNEQFF
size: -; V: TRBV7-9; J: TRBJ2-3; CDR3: CASSLFSGGVPDTQYF
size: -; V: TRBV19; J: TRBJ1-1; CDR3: CASSMDILNTEAFF
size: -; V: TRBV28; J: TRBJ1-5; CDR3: CASSHRGRGYNQPQHF
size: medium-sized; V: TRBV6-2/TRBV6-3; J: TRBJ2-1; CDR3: CASSYSIGATYNEQFF
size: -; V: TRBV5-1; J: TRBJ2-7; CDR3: CASSPDPTGATYEQYF
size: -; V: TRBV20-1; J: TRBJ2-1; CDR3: CSARNVGSYNEQFF
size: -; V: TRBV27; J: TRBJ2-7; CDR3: CASSFLGAGTSYEQYF
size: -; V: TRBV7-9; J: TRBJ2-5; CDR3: CASSHYGTGLEETQYF
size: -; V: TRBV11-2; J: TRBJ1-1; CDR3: CASSLSGVSNTEAFF
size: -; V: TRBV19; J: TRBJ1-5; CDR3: CASSITGASQPQHF
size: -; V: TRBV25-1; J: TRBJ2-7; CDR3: CASSGEDRSYEQYF
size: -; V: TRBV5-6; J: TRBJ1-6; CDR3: CASSLNSGSTYNSPLHF
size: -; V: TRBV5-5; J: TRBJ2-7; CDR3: CASAGSSYEQYF
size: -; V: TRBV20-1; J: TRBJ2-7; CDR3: CSARPTSGGSYEQYF
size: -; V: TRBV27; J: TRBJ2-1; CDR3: CASSWTSGGNEQFF
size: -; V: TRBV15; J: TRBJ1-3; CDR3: CATSRDYLGQSGNTIYF
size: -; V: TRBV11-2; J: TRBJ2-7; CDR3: CASSRTSGAYEQYF
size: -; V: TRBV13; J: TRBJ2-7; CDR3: CASSLEDSEQYF
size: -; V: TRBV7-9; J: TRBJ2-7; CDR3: CASSLARGQALDEQYF
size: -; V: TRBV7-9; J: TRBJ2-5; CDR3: CASSTRETQYF
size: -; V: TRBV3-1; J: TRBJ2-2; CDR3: CASSQFRTSGGARTGELFF
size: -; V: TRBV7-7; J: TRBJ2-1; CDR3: CASSRGEGAYNEQFF
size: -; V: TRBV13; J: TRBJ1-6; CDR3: CASSFRDRPSGGDSPLHF
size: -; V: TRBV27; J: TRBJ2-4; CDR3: CASRQGTGRTKNIQYF
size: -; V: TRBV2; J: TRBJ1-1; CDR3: CASKSWGLRTEAFF
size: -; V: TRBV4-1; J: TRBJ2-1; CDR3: CASSHSGTSGASSYNEQFF
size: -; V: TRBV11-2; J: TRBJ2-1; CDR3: CASSDGNSYNEQFF
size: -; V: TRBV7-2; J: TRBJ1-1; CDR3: CASSFGVGNTEAFF